Below are 2 T cell receptor beta chains sequenced from a single sample in a study of a mutant IDH1 vaccine in newly diagnosed glioma. TCRdb keeps only in-frame clones here, not all; method: immunoSEQ multiplex PCR. Of about 86,000 clones listed, around 85% were seen once; the top ten hold 2.2%. Their antigens remain unidentified. This sample's time point: week 23, last vaccination. The content of each vaccine dose was 300 ug of mutant IDH1 20-mer peptide, and topical imiquimod accompanied it. This specimen was PBMCs, taken from a glioma patient whose treatment included an IDH1 peptide vaccine. These receptors came from a man younger than 45 with glioma. Some clones in this sample may be carry-over from other donors' samples.

The rearrangement uses TRBV7-2 and TRBJ1-1, with D unresolved. The CDR3 runs 14 residues. From germline, CDR1 is SGHTA and CDR2 FQGNSA. The V end lost 3 bases, the J end lost 4 bases, and 12 bases lay between the germline ends. CDR3 sequence (DNA): TGTGCCAGCAGCTTCGGAGGGTCGGTCACTGAAGCTTTCTTT. It translates to CASSFGGSVTEAFF.

The CDR3 DNA is TGCGCCAGCAGCCAGTCCGGGACATCCGCGTACTCTGGAAACACCATATATTTT. It is translated as CASSQSGTSAYSGNTIYF. V gene TRBV4-1 combines with J gene TRBJ1-3, with D possibly being TRBD1 (6 bases). This CDR3 is 18 amino acids long. Trimming took off 3 bases at V and 0 bases at J, with 18 bases between the two ends. Looked up from germline, CDR1 is MGHRA and CDR2 is YSYEKL.